This is a list of T cell receptor beta chains from one sample in a study of T-cell memory formation after mild COVID-19. From the 5' RACE reads, TCRdb called clonotypes with MiXCR, one entry per CDR3 protein. Among some 600,000 distinct CDR3 sequences listed, around 15% were seen once. Input material: PBMCs or a T cell subset sorted from them (not recorded which). These receptor sequences come from an adult woman who had mild COVID-19 (a few samples of this study predate the infection). Cell type and time point are not known. CDR3s include the opening cysteine and the closing phenylalanine or tryptophan. The D gene is left open where the match is weak. For some rows the clone size is stated as once, few or many, or as a class when expanded; others skip it.

D gene	J gene	V gene	clone size	CDR3 protein	CDR3 DNA
.	TRBJ2-1	TRBV7-3	.	CASSLNLNSNEQFF	TGTGCCAGCAGCCTAAATCTTAACTCCAATGAGCAGTTCTTC
TRBD2	TRBJ2-3	TRBV7-9	.	CASSRGLGSTDTQYF	TGTGCCAGCAGCCGCGGACTAGGTAGCACAGATACGCAGTATTTT
TRBD1	TRBJ2-5	TRBV5-6	.	CASSTMFGQGQETQYF	TGTGCCAGCAGCACCATGTTCGGACAGGGCCAAGAGACCCAGTACTTC
TRBD2	TRBJ2-7	TRBV6-5	.	CASSFWTSGHYEQYF	TGTGCCAGCAGTTTCTGGACTAGCGGACACTACGAGCAGTACTTC
.	TRBJ1-5	TRBV23-1	few	CASSQDRDPHYQPQHF	TGCGCCAGCAGTCAAGACCGGGATCCACACTATCAGCCCCAGCATTTT
.	TRBJ2-2	TRBV12-3/TRBV12-4	few	CASSALVEDTGELFF	TGTGCCAGCAGTGCCTTGGTAGAGGACACCGGGGAGCTGTTTTTT
.	TRBJ1-4	TRBV6-5	.	CASSFSKGVEKLFF	TGTGCCAGCAGTTTCTCAAAGGGAGTTGAAAAACTGTTTTTT
.	TRBJ2-7	TRBV7-3	few	CASSPDGDSYEQYF	TGTGCCAGCAGCCCCGACGGGGACTCCTACGAGCAGTACTTC
TRBD1	TRBJ1-5	TRBV20-1	.	CSASPVLGAGGQPQHF	TGCAGTGCTTCCCCCGTCCTGGGGGCAGGGGGTCAGCCCCAGCATTTT
.	TRBJ2-5	TRBV9	few	CASSEGPRETQYF	TGTGCCAGCAGCGAGGGGCCCAGGGAGACCCAGTACTTC
.	TRBJ1-3	TRBV5-1	.	CASSSARDGRSGNTIYF	TGCGCCAGCAGCTCGGCGCGGGACGGACGCTCTGGAAACACCATATATTTT
TRBD2	TRBJ2-2	TRBV7-6	many	CASSLVGAGGDTGELFF	TGTGCCAGCAGCTTAGTGGGAGCGGGGGGAGACACCGGGGAGCTGTTTTTT